The T cell receptor beta chain under discussion was sequenced for a study of T cell responses to AZD1222 COVID-19 vaccine. Method: immunoSEQ multiplex PCR; TCRdb's copy keeps in-frame clones and lacks some. The sample contains 110,000 or so clones, roughly 89% of which appear only once. V was clipped by 8 bases and J by 1 base; unmatched bases: 13. Germline-derived CDR1 and CDR2 are SGHTA and FQGNSA. The CDR3 is 17 amino acids. The sequence was obtained from an adult who received the AZD1222 COVID-19 vaccine. This sequence joins TRBV7-2 and TRBJ2-4, with 8 bases matching TRBD2. Sequenced material: peripheral blood, taken 28 days after the second AZD1222 dose. The CDR3 DNA is TGTGCCAGCGAACTTGCTAGCGGGTGGGGGGCCAAAAACATTCAGTACTTC. It encodes CASELASGWGAKNIQYF.